This TCR beta chain was recovered during a study of cytomegalovirus exposure and HLA in healthy donors. PCR primers comprised 60 Vbeta and 13 Jbeta primers. TCRdb keeps only in-frame clones here, not all; method: immunoSEQ multiplex PCR. This table has 200,000 to 250,000 clones, 75% appearing once. Donors likely had unrecorded immune exposures despite being nominally healthy when sampled. Germline-derived CDR1 and CDR2 are SQVTM and ANQGSEA. The CDR3 has 16 amino acids. The V end was cut by 7 bases, the J end by 4 bases, with 25 bases between. As to this clone: Its antigen remains unknown.

Study-level findings and limits: Rarity held for most TCR sequences, but there were some public TCRs that occurred in many donors. Some highly shared sequence variants likely arose as a pipeline artifact.

The sequence was collected from a woman aged 30 to 39 in good health and CMV-seronegative. This chain uses TRBV29-1 with TRBJ1-2, with D perhaps matching TRBD1 (5 bases). Sequencing was done on a sample of PBMCs. This CDR3 reads CSAPLTVEGRGYGYTF. The CDR3 coding sequence is TGCAGCGCACCCTTAACCGTGGAGGGGCGCGGCTATGGCTACACCTTC.